The 28 T cell receptor beta chains given below trace back to one sample, sequenced in a study of blood T cell repertoires in COVID-19. The protocol was immunoSEQ multiplex PCR, while the TCRdb copy is restricted to in-frame clones and leaves out a portion. The sample holds 470,000 or so clones, around nine tenths seen once. Input material: peripheral blood. The receptors stem from a woman aged 25 to 39 with acute or convalescent COVID-19.

The chain recombines TRBV7-2 with TRBJ1-2, with D maybe TRBD1 (5 bases). The CDR3 is made up of 14 amino acids. CDR1 is SGHTA, CDR2 FQGNSA, per germline. The V end was cut by 2 bases, the J end by 3 bases, with 10 bases between. As DNA, the CDR3 is TGTGCCAGCAGCTTAAATGGGGGGTACTATGGCTACACCTTC. Translated, it gives CASSLNGGYYGYTF.

The chain combines TRBV27 with TRBJ2-3; a possible D gene is TRBD2 (5 bases). The CDR3 spans 15 residues. The ends were cut back, 0 bases at V and 4 bases at J, with 11 bases in the middle. Per germline, CDR1 MNHEY and CDR2 SMNVEV (reference sequence). CDR3 sequence (DNA): TGTGCCAGCAGTTTATCAGTTCCGAGGGCAGATACGCAGTATTTT. It specifies CASSLSVPRADTQYF.

The V and J genes are TRBV28 and TRBJ1-4; 8 bases are shared with TRBD1. CDR1 is MDHEN, CDR2 SYDVKM, per germline. The CDR3 has 15 amino acids. The trim removed 1 base at V and 4 bases at J, leaving 2 bases unmatched. The CDR3 DNA is TGTGCCAGCAGTTTATCCGACAGGGGTAATGAAAAACTGTTTTTT. Translation gives CASSLSDRGNEKLFF.

This clone was counted only a few times. The gene calls are TRBV28 and TRBJ2-3; no clear D. V lost 3 bases and J 5 bases, leaving 6 bases between the germline ends. This CDR3 region has 12 residues. Germline V gives CDR1 MDHEN, CDR2 SYDVKM. The CDR3 loop is CASSLSIDTQYF. DNA of the CDR3: TGTGCCAGCAGTTTGAGTATAGATACGCAGTATTTT.

The rearrangement uses TRBV5-4 and TRBJ2-7, with a tentative D call TRBD1 (5 bases). Trimming cost V 3 bases and J 3 bases, with 13 bases left between them. The V gene's germline CDR1 is SGHNT and CDR2 YYREEE (reference sequence). CDR3 length: 14 amino acids. The CDR3 coding sequence is TGTGCCAGCAGCTCTTTTCAGGGATTCTACGAGCAGTACTTC. Protein sequence: CASSSFQGFYEQYF.

The rearrangement uses TRBV5-5 and TRBJ1-3; D call uncertain. Trimming stripped 0 bases from V and 0 bases from J, with 16 bases between. The CDR3 covers 18 residues. Per the germline V gene, CDR1 is SGHKS and CDR2 is YYEKEE (reference sequence). CDR3 in amino acids: CASSLGLGREGSGNTIYF. The CDR3 DNA is TGTGCCAGCAGCTTGGGACTTGGCAGAGAAGGCTCTGGAAACACCATATATTTT. Complete variable domain (other parts from reference TRBV5-5 and TRBJ1-3): DAGVTQSPTHLIKTRGQQVTLRCSPISGHKSVSWYQQVLGQGPQFIFQYYEKEERGRGNFPDRFSARQFPNYSSELNVNALLLGDSALYLCASSLGLGREGSGNTIYFGEGSWLTVV.

This chain connects TRBV12-3 or TRBV12-4 to TRBJ2-7; 8 bases align to TRBD1. V trimming: 5 bases; J trimming: 6 bases; junction bases outside the gene matches: 6. This CDR3 region has 13 residues. CDR3 sequence (DNA): TGTGCCAGCAGTGCCGACAGGGGCGGCGAGCAGTACTTC. It translates to CASSADRGGEQYF.

This clone came up a few times. The chain recombines TRBV9 with TRBJ1-2; TRBD1 agrees at 9 bases. Germline lookup yields CDR1 SGDLS and CDR2 YYNGEE. Losses at the gene ends were 3 bases for V and 8 bases for J; bases not matched to a gene: 11. The CDR3 is 15 residues long. The DNA of the CDR3 is TGTGCCAGCAGCGCCCAAGGACAGGGGATGGACGGCTACACCTTC. This gives the protein CASSAQGQGMDGYTF.

The genes are TRBV5-1 and TRBJ2-1; TRBD2 agrees at 9 bases. Germline V gene data show CDR1 as SGHRS and CDR2 as YFSETQ. CDR3 length: 15 residues. V shed 5 bases, J shed 4 bases, and the junction held 7 bases outside the gene matches. CDR3 DNA: TGCGCCAGCAGTTCCGGGACTAGCCCTTACAATGAGCAGTTCTTC. Translated, it gives CASSSGTSPYNEQFF.

The V and J genes are TRBV5-1 and TRBJ2-3; 8 nucleotides align to TRBD1. Germline trimming cut 3 bases from V and 4 bases from J; bases unmatched to any gene: 7. Germline V gene lookup returns CDR1 SGHRS and CDR2 YFSETQ. The CDR3 has 15 amino acids. The CDR3 sequence is CASSSLGQGSDTQYF. The CDR3, as DNA: TGCGCCAGCAGCTCACTAGGACAGGGTTCAGATACGCAGTATTTT.

The V gene is TRBV5-6, the J gene TRBJ2-5; D unclear. Germline CDR1 reads SGHDT; CDR2 reads YYEEEE. This CDR3 contains 13 residues. Trimming pared 0 bases from V and 0 bases from J, leaving 3 bases between. This chain's CDR3 is CASSLADQETQYF. CDR3 sequence (DNA): TGTGCCAGCAGCTTGGCCGACCAAGAGACCCAGTACTTC.

V gene TRBV2 combines with J gene TRBJ2-7; 9 bases line up with TRBD1. CDR1 and CDR2 from the germline V gene are SNHLY and FYNNEI. V lost 1 base, J lost 4 bases, and 5 bases stayed unmatched. The length of the CDR3 is 15 residues. The CDR3 reads CASSEGTGTGYEQYF. CDR3 DNA sequence: TGTGCCAGCAGTGAAGGGACAGGGACAGGGTACGAGCAGTACTTC.

A single count supports this clone. V and J are TRBV3-1 (or the pseudogene TRBV3-2) and TRBJ2-7, with TRBD1 matching over 9 bases. V was pared by 1 base and J by 5 bases, with 3 bases of the junction left unmatched. The CDR3 sequence is 14 residues long. Germline CDR1 is LGHDT and CDR2 is YNNKEL (reference sequence). The CDR3 reads CASSQGGQGHEQYF. CDR3 DNA sequence: TGTGCCAGCAGCCAAGGGGGACAGGGTCACGAGCAGTACTTC.

The chain uses TRBV30 and TRBJ1-4; 9 nucleotides agree with TRBD1. Germline V lookup: CDR1 GTSNPN, CDR2 SVGIG (reference sequence). V shed 5 bases and J 7 bases; nucleotides not matched to a gene: 11. The CDR3 totals 15 residues. The CDR3 DNA is TGTGCCTGGCGTGGCCGGGACAGGGTGTTTGAAAAACTGTTTTTT. Its protein is CAWRGRDRVFEKLFF.

Details on this clone: The sample has other DNA sequences that encode this CDR3 too. The J gene is TRBJ1-1, the V gene TRBV29-1, with D unresolved. There are 12 residues in the CDR3. V was shortened by 7 bases and J by 1 base, with 10 bases between the two germline ends. Germline V gives CDR1 SQVTM, CDR2 ANQGSEA. The CDR3 protein is CSASRGNTEAFF. CDR3 DNA sequence: TGCAGCGCCTCTCGGGGGAACACTGAAGCTTTCTTT.

The chain joins TRBV28 to TRBJ2-7, with 11 nucleotides matching TRBD2. CDR1 MDHEN and CDR2 SYDVKM come from the germline V gene. The CDR3 consists of 16 residues. Germline trimming cut 3 bases from V and 0 bases from J; bases unmatched to any gene: 4. The CDR3 loop is CASSLGTSGSSYEQYF. The CDR3 DNA is TGTGCCAGCAGTTTGGGGACTAGCGGTTCCTCCTACGAGCAGTACTTC.

V gene TRBV27 combines with J gene TRBJ1-2, with 10 bases fitting TRBD1. V lost 8 bases, J lost 5 bases, and 11 bases stayed unmatched. This CDR3 contains 15 residues. Germline CDR1 is MNHEY and CDR2 is SMNVEV (reference sequence). CDR3 in amino acids: CASGGDGQGGYGYTF. In nucleotides, the CDR3 is TGTGCCAGCGGTGGGGACGGACAGGGGGGGTATGGCTACACCTTC.

This chain connects TRBV10-1 to TRBJ1-5; no firm D call. CDR3 size: 15 residues. V was pared by 5 bases and J by 0 bases, with 11 bases between. The germline gives CDR1 WNHNN, CDR2 SYGVQD (reference sequence). CDR3 residues: CASSRENYSNQPQHF. DNA of the CDR3: TGCGCCAGCAGTAGGGAGAACTATAGCAATCAGCCCCAGCATTTT.

CDR3 residues: CASSPLSPTGELFF. CDR3 nucleotides: TGTGCCAGCAGCCCCCTAAGCCCCACCGGGGAGCTGTTTTTT. The V and J genes are TRBV11-2 and TRBJ2-2; D is uncertain. The CDR3 totals 14 residues. The V and J ends lost 5 bases and 4 bases respectively, with 11 bases between them. CDR1 SGHAT and CDR2 FQNNGV come from the germline V gene.

The chain carries TRBV4-1 and TRBJ2-1, with TRBD2 identical over 9 bases. V dropped 2 bases and J dropped 8; count of bases not matched to a gene: 7. The germline gives CDR1 MGHRA, CDR2 YSYEKL. The CDR3 loop spans 15 amino acids. CDR3 nucleotides: TGCGCCAGCAGCCAATGGGGAGCGGGGGGCTATGAGCAGTTCTTC. Its protein is CASSQWGAGGYEQFF.

The rearrangement links TRBV18 to TRBJ1-4; possible D gene TRBD1, 5 bases. The CDR3 covers 13 residues. Germline V gene lookup returns CDR1 KGHSH and CDR2 LQKENI. Trimming left V 8 bases short and J 8 bases short, with 15 bases between. CDR3 DNA: TGTGCCAGCACCAGGGATTTGGGCGAAAAACTGTTTTTT. Protein: CASTRDLGEKLFF.

The V call is TRBV11-2, the J call TRBJ1-1; D is possibly TRBD1 (5 bases). CDR3 length equals 16 residues. V lost 0 bases to trimming and J lost 4 bases, with 15 bases between them. Germline V gives CDR1 SGHAT, CDR2 FQNNGV. The CDR3 nucleotides read TGTGCCAGCAGCTTAGAACCGAAGTGGAGGGGCACTGAAGCTTTCTTT. Translation gives CASSLEPKWRGTEAFF.

The chain joins TRBV6-5 to TRBJ2-7; possibly TRBD2 for D (5 bases). The V gene lost 7 bases and the J gene lost 1 base, with 17 bases spanning the gap. CDR1 is MNHEY, CDR2 SVGAGI, per germline. The CDR3 runs to 15 residues. In nucleotides, the CDR3 is TGTGCCAGCACCACCTCGGTCGGGATGTCCTACGAGCAGTACTTC. This encodes CASTTSVGMSYEQYF.

This clone was seen a few times. The genes are TRBV9 and TRBJ2-2; D is unclear. CDR1 and CDR2 (germline): SGDLS, YYNGEE. CDR3 length: 12 amino acids. Trimming left V 4 bases short and J 4 bases short, with 5 bases between. The CDR3 spells CASSSSTGELFF. DNA of the CDR3: TGTGCCAGCAGCTCCTCCACCGGGGAGCTGTTTTTT.

The rearrangement joins TRBV29-1 to TRBJ2-5; 7 nucleotides match TRBD1. CDR1 is SQVTM and CDR2 is ANQGSEA in the germline V gene. The V and J ends lost 5 bases and 5 bases, in that order; junction bases with no gene match: 11. This CDR3 has 14 residues. The CDR3 reads CSVMTGFLKETQYF. CDR3 DNA: TGCAGCGTTATGACAGGGTTCCTCAAGGAGACCCAGTACTTC.

There are a few counts of this clone. V and J are TRBV5-1 and TRBJ1-1; no clear D. In germline, CDR1 is SGHRS, CDR2 YFSETQ. The CDR3 sequence is 13 residues long. The V end was cut by 1 base, the J end by 4 bases, with 8 bases between. CDR3 DNA: TGCGCCAGCAGCTTGTTCACCGGCACTGAAGCTTTCTTT. Translated, it gives CASSLFTGTEAFF.

The J gene is TRBJ2-5, the V gene TRBV28; TRBD2 is a possible D gene (5 bases). CDR3 length: 12 residues. Germline V lookup: CDR1 MDHEN, CDR2 SYDVKM. Trimming took off 7 bases at V and 5 bases at J, with 11 bases between the two ends. Written as DNA, the CDR3 is TGTGCCAGCACCACGAAGCGGGAGACCCAGTACTTC. This translates into CASTTKRETQYF.

The genes are TRBV4-1 and TRBJ2-7; D is ambiguous. This CDR3 spans 13 amino acids. The germline gives CDR1 MGHRA, CDR2 YSYEKL. The V end was cut by 1 base, the J end by 6 bases, with 10 bases between. The CDR3 reads CASSQAWQVEQYF. The CDR3 DNA sequence: TGCGCCAGCAGCCAAGCGTGGCAGGTCGAGCAGTACTTC.